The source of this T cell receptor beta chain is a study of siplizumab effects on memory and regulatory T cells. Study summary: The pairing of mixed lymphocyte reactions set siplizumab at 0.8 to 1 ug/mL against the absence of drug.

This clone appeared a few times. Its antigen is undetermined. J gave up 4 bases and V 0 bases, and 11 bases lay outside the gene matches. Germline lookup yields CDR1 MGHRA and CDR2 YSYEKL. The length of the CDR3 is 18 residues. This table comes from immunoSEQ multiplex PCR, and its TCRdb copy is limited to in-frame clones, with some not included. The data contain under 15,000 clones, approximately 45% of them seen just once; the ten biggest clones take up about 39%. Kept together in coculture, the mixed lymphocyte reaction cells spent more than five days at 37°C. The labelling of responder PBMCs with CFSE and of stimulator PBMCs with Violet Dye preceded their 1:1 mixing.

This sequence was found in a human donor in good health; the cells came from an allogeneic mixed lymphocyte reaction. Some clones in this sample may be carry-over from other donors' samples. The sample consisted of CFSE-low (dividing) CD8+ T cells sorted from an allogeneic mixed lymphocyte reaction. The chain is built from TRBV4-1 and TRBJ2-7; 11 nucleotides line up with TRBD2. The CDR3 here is CASSQEYFGVAGGYEQYF. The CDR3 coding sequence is TGCGCCAGCAGCCAAGAATATTTTGGGGTAGCGGGAGGGTACGAGCAGTACTTC.